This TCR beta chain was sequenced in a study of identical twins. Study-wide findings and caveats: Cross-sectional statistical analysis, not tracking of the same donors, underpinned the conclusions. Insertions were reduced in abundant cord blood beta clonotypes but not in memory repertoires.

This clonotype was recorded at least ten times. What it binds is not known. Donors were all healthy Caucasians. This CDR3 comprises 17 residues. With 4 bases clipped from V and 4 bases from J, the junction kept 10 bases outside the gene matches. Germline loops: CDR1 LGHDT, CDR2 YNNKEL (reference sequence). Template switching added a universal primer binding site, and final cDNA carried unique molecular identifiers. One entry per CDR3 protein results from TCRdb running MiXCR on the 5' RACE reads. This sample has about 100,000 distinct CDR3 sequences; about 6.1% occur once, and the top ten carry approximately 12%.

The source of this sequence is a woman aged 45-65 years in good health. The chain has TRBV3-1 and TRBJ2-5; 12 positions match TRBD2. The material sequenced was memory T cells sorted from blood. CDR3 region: CASSRRLAGGGRETQYF. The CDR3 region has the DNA TGTGCCAGCAGCCGTCGGCTAGCGGGGGGGGGGAGAGAGACCCAGTACTTC.